The 31 T cell receptor beta chains given below trace back to one sample, sequenced in a study of CD8+CD57+ T cells in acquired aplastic anemia. Profiling of TCR beta VDJ combinations and CDR3 sequences used genomic DNA as template. Each CDR3 protein gets one entry after TCRdb re-called the reads with MiXCR. The sample holds fewer than 200,000 distinct CDR3 sequences; around 60% are singletons and the top ten take roughly 44%. Sequenced input: sorted CD4+, CD8+, or CD8+CD57+ T cells (not recorded which) from PBMCs. The origin of the receptors is a human donor in good health.

The rearrangement uses TRBV2 and TRBJ1-1; D call uncertain. Germline assignment: CDR1 SNHLY and CDR2 FYNNEI. V was pared by 11 bases and J by 4 bases, with 14 bases between. The CDR3 loop spans 12 amino acids. Here the CDR3 DNA reads TGTGCCGGCCAGGAGCGGACCACTGAAGCTTTCTTT. Translating it yields CAGQERTTEAFF.

This clonotype was seen only a few times. J is TRBJ2-7 and V is TRBV27, with a weak D call TRBD2 (7 bases). Trimming took off 6 bases at V and 2 bases at J, with 17 bases between the two ends. CDR1 and CDR2 (germline): MNHEY, SMNVEV (reference sequence). The CDR3 covers 15 residues. The CDR3: CASRWSGGPAYEQYF. CDR3 nucleotides: TGTGCCAGCAGATGGTCGGGGGGCCCAGCCTACGAGCAGTACTTC.

The sample holds one count of this clonotype. The V gene is TRBV5-4, the J gene TRBJ2-1; 7 bases agree with TRBD1. The CDR3 is 14 residues long. CDR1 is SGHNT, CDR2 YYREEE, per germline (reference sequence). Trimming removed 3 bases from V and 8 bases from J; junction bases left unmatched: 8. The chain's CDR3 is CASSSPGGEYEQFF. CDR3 DNA sequence: TGTGCCAGCAGCTCACCAGGGGGAGAATATGAGCAGTTCTTC.

This clonotype was detected many times. V is TRBV4-1 and J is TRBJ2-2, with D possibly TRBD2 on 6 matching bases. The germline V gene encodes CDR1 MGHRA and CDR2 YSYEKL. This CDR3 has 14 residues. Trimming took off 2 bases at V and 7 bases at J, with 11 bases between the two ends. CDR3 in DNA: TGCGCCAGCAGCCAATCGGGGGACGGCGGGGAGCTGTTTTTT. Amino acid sequence: CASSQSGDGGELFF.

This clonotype was seen a few times. The rearrangement joins TRBV2 to TRBJ2-1, with 14 bases matching TRBD2. CDR1 and CDR2 from the germline V gene are SNHLY and FYNNEI. The CDR3 has 16 residues. V dropped 10 bases and J dropped 6; count of bases not matched to a gene: 11. CDR3 sequence reads: CAIGGGTSGGFNEQFF. Written as DNA, the CDR3 is TGTGCCATCGGGGGAGGGACTAGCGGGGGATTCAATGAGCAGTTCTTC.

The genes are TRBV25-1 and TRBJ1-4; D is uncertain. The CDR3 totals 13 residues. V lost 3 bases and J 12 bases, leaving 14 bases between the germline ends. From germline, CDR1 is MGHDK and CDR2 SYGVNS. CDR3: CASSDDTRTELFF. The CDR3 nucleotides are TGTGCCAGCAGTGACGATACACGGACCGAACTGTTTTTT. Drawing the rest from reference TRBV25-1 and TRBJ1-4, the complete variable domain is EADIYQTPRYLVIGTGKKITLECSQTMGHDKMYWYQQDPGMELHLIHYSYGVNSTEKGDLSSESTVSRIRTEHFPLTLESARPSHTSQYLCASSDDTRTELFFGSGTQLSVL.

Ten or more counts support this clonotype. The chain links TRBV19 to TRBJ2-1; TRBD2 matches at 9 bases. The J segment lost 3 bases and the V segment lost 8 bases, leaving 11 bases of the junction unmatched. CDR1 and CDR2 (germline): LNHDA, SQIVND (reference sequence). The CDR3 spans 16 residues. In DNA form, the CDR3 reads TGTGCCAGTTCGAATCTGGGACTAGCAGTCTACAATGAGCAGTTCTTC. Translating gives CASSNLGLAVYNEQFF.

This clonotype was observed many times. The V and J genes are TRBV19 and TRBJ2-7; D gene ambiguous. The V gene's germline CDR1 is LNHDA and CDR2 SQIVND (reference sequence). V shed 3 bases and J shed 0 bases, with 15 bases lying between them. This CDR3 has 16 amino acids. This chain's CDR3 is CASSMHVTASSYEQYF. CDR3 sequence (DNA): TGTGCCAGTAGTATGCATGTGACGGCGAGCTCCTACGAGCAGTACTTC.

A note on this clonotype: A much larger clone differs by one base, so this may be a read error. J is TRBJ1-1 and V is TRBV30; maybe TRBD1 (5 bases). Per the germline V gene, CDR1 is GTSNPN and CDR2 is SVGIG (reference sequence). There are 14 residues in the CDR3. Trimming shortened V by 0 bases and J by 1 base, and 9 bases separated the two germline ends. The CDR3 loop is CAWSVGVGNTEAFF. CDR3 bases: TGTGCCTGGAGTGTGGGGGTAGGGAACACTGAAGCTTTCTTT.

With respect to this clonotype: Given a much more abundant clone one base away, this may be a read error. This chain connects TRBV25-1 to TRBJ2-7, with 7 bases matching TRBD1. Per the germline V gene, CDR1 is MGHDK and CDR2 is SYGVNS. This CDR3 spans 14 amino acids. CDR3 sequence: CAGSEYSRGLEQYF. In nucleotides, the CDR3 is TGTGCCGGCAGTGAATATTCGAGGGGGCTCGAGCAGTACTTC.

This chain joins TRBV10-3 and TRBJ2-7; 10 positions match TRBD1. J was trimmed by 3 bases and V by 10 bases; bases with no gene match: 9. The CDR3 has 14 residues. From germline, CDR1 is ENHRY and CDR2 SYGVKD. The DNA for the CDR3 is TGTGCCAGCACGGAGGGACAGGGGATCTACGAGCAGTACTTC. Its protein product is CASTEGQGIYEQYF.

V and J are TRBV7-6 and TRBJ1-1; a possible D gene is TRBD1 (6 bases). Trimming pared 5 bases from V and 2 bases from J, leaving 15 bases between. CDR1 SGHVS and CDR2 FNYEAQ come from the germline V gene. The CDR3 runs 15 residues. CDR3 DNA sequence: TGTGCCAGCAGCCAGACTAGGGGGGGAAACACTGAAGCTTTCTTT. This codes for CASSQTRGGNTEAFF.

This clonotype appeared a few times. The CDR3 sequence is CASSEGGRETQYF. CDR3 DNA: TGTGCCAGCAGTGAAGGGGGTCGGGAGACCCAGTACTTC. The J gene is TRBJ2-5, the V gene TRBV2; D is uncertain. The V end lost 1 base, the J end lost 5 bases, and 8 bases lay between the germline ends. The CDR3 runs 13 residues. The V gene's germline CDR1 is SNHLY and CDR2 FYNNEI. Combining the CDR3 with reference TRBV2 and TRBJ2-5 gives the whole variable domain EPEVTQTPSHQVTQMGQEVILRCVPISNHLYFYWYRQILGQKVEFLVSFYNNEISEKSEIFDDQFSVERPDGSNFTLKIRSTKLEDSAMYFCASSEGGRETQYFGPGTRLLVL.

This chain links TRBV10-3 with TRBJ2-3; 8 positions agree with TRBD1. This CDR3 has 14 amino acids. CDR1 ENHRY and CDR2 SYGVKD come from the germline V gene. Trimming took 6 bases from V and 2 from J; bases not matched to a gene: 4. CDR3 sequence: CAISRDRNTDTQYF. The CDR3 bases are TGTGCCATCAGCCGGGACAGGAACACAGATACGCAGTATTTT.

Regarding this clonotype: The junction differs from germline at one of its ends, possibly a read error. This chain links TRBV7-7 with TRBJ1-6; a possible D gene is TRBD1 (6 bases). Germline loops: CDR1 SSHAT, CDR2 FNYEAQ (reference sequence). This CDR3 is built from 13 residues. CDR3 sequence reads: CASSPDRGQSLHF. In nucleotides, the CDR3 is TGTGCTAGCAGTCCAGACCGGGGGCAATCCCTCCACTTT.

This clonotype was seen once. J is TRBJ1-1 and V is TRBV29-1; maybe TRBD1 (6 bases). Germline CDR1 and CDR2: SQVTM and ANQGSEA. V shed 4 bases and J shed 10 bases, with 19 bases lying between them. This CDR3 comprises 13 residues. CDR3 amino acids: CSVGWGAGTGAFF. DNA for the CDR3: TGCAGCGTTGGGTGGGGGGCGGGAACGGGAGCTTTCTTT.

The V call is TRBV30, the J call TRBJ2-2; no clear D. The ends were cut back, 0 bases at V and 4 bases at J, with 9 bases in the middle. CDR1 GTSNPN and CDR2 SVGIG come from the germline V gene (reference sequence). The CDR3 has 14 amino acids. The CDR3 region has the DNA TGTGCCTGGAGTGTACGGGTGGTCACCGGGGAGCTGTTTTTT. It is translated as CAWSVRVVTGELFF.

The chain uses TRBV25-1 and TRBJ2-2; D unresolved. The germline CDR1 and CDR2 sequences are MGHDK and SYGVNS. V lost 4 bases and J 2 bases, leaving 8 bases between the germline ends. This CDR3 has 14 residues. The CDR3 protein is CASSVLTNTGELFF. DNA for the CDR3: TGTGCCAGCAGTGTGCTGACAAACACCGGGGAGCTGTTTTTT.

The V and J genes are TRBV9 and TRBJ2-3; TRBD1 matches 7 bases. The junction had 8 bases not matched to a gene; V was cut back by 4 bases and J by 3 bases. The CDR3 is 15 amino acids. Germline V CDR1 and CDR2: SGDLS, YYNGEE. In nucleotides, the CDR3 is TGTGCCAGCAGCTTGACAGGGATTGGAACAGATACGCAGTATTTT. Translated: CASSLTGIGTDTQYF.

On this clonotype itself: At one end, the junction sequence differs from germline, possibly due to a read error. The CDR3 nucleotides read TGCAGCATTGAAGCAAGCCGTGGGAAACTGTTTTTT. Protein product: CSIEASRGKLFF. The chain couples TRBV29-1 to TRBJ1-4; the D is unclear. CDR1 is SQVTM and CDR2 is ANQGSEA in the germline V gene. CDR3 length equals 12 residues.

This clonotype was recorded many times. The chain couples TRBV6-1 to TRBJ2-7; weak D call: TRBD2 (6 bases). Trimming stripped 7 bases from V and 7 bases from J, with 32 bases between. The germline CDR1 and CDR2 sequences are MNHNS and SASEGT. The CDR3 is made up of 18 amino acids. The CDR3 loop reads CASNRLAAGSPQAREQYF. The CDR3 DNA sequence: TGTGCCAGCAATCGGTTAGCAGCGGGTTCCCCCCAGGCCCGGGAGCAGTACTTC.

This clonotype was counted once. The V gene is TRBV29-1, the J gene TRBJ2-7; TRBD1 matches at 11 bases. V dropped 2 bases and J dropped 5; count of bases not matched to a gene: 8. This CDR3 has 15 residues. Germline V gives CDR1 SQVTM, CDR2 ANQGSEA. Here the CDR3 reads CSVETGQGAFDEQYF. DNA for the CDR3: TGCAGCGTTGAAACCGGACAGGGGGCTTTCGACGAGCAGTACTTC.

The J gene is TRBJ2-5, the V gene TRBV7-2; D might be TRBD1 (6 bases). The germline V gene has CDR1 SGHTA and CDR2 FQGNSA. The germline V and J ends were trimmed by 4 bases and 7 bases, with 16 bases remaining between them. The CDR3 contains 14 residues. The CDR3 nucleotides read TGTGCCAGCAGCTCGTATACAGGGATTGTGACCCAGTACTTC. Encoded protein: CASSSYTGIVTQYF.

The rearrangement links TRBV24-1 to TRBJ1-5; 8 bases align to TRBD1. The V segment lost 6 bases and the J segment 6 bases; nucleotides outside the gene matches: 6. Germline CDR1 is KGHDR and CDR2 is SFDVKD. The CDR3 contains 14 residues. The CDR3 region has the DNA TGTGCCACCAGTCATGGACAGGGAGTTCAGCCCCAGCATTTT. It yields the protein CATSHGQGVQPQHF.

Only a few counts were recorded for this clonotype. This chain links TRBV30 with TRBJ1-5; unclear D gene. The V end was cut by 0 bases, the J end by 0 bases, with 6 bases between. This CDR3 contains 14 residues. CDR1 is GTSNPN and CDR2 is SVGIG in the germline V gene (reference sequence). The CDR3 loop is CAWSVGLSNQPQHF. CDR3 nucleotides: TGTGCCTGGAGTGTAGGTCTTAGCAATCAGCCCCAGCATTTT. Using reference TRBV30 and TRBJ1-5 for the parts outside the CDR3, the full variable domain is SQTIHQWPATLVQPVGSPLSLECTVEGTSNPNLYWYRQAAGRGLQLLFYSVGIGQISSEVPQNLSASRPQDRQFILSSKKLLLSDSGFYLCAWSVGLSNQPQHFGDGTRLSIL.

This clonotype was detected once. This chain connects TRBV20-1 to TRBJ1-1; 10 bases are a match to TRBD1. The length of the CDR3 is 14 residues. Germline loops: CDR1 DFQATT, CDR2 SNEGSKA (reference sequence). After removal of 1 base from V and 5 bases from J, the junction contained 4 bases not matched to a gene. In DNA, the CDR3 is TGCAGTGCTAGAGCGGGACAGGGGAAAACTGAAGCTTTCTTT. Translating it yields CSARAGQGKTEAFF.

About this clonotype: The conserved phenylalanine or tryptophan normally closing the CDR3 is absent here, so this likely arose from a read error. The chain couples TRBV25-1 to TRBJ2-3, with D possibly matching TRBD1 (5 bases). The end of the DNA is better explained by TRBJ1-5, so the J call may be wrong. CDR1 is MGHDK and CDR2 is SYGVNS in the germline V gene. This CDR3 is built from 13 residues. For the CDR3, the DNA is TGTGCCAGCAGTTCAGGGTTCACAGATACGCAGCATCTT. This sequence encodes CASSSGFTDTQHL.

The chain carries TRBV20-1 and TRBJ2-7, with a tentative D call TRBD2 (6 bases). V was trimmed by 7 bases and J by 1 base, leaving 14 bases between them. Germline CDR1 is DFQATT and CDR2 is SNEGSKA (reference sequence). The CDR3 is 13 residues long. The CDR3 DNA reads as TGCAGTGGGTTGGGGGGAGTTTCCTACGAGCAGTACTTC. Its protein is CSGLGGVSYEQYF.

This sequence joins TRBV10-2 and TRBJ2-4, with D possibly matching TRBD2 (5 bases). Trimming removed 5 bases at V and 5 bases at J, with 13 bases between. The germline gives CDR1 WSHSY, CDR2 SAAADI. There are 14 residues in the CDR3. CDR3 amino acids: CASSPGNAQNIQYF. CDR3 nucleotides: TGCGCCAGCAGTCCCGGGAATGCTCAAAACATTCAGTACTTC.

This chain links TRBV15 with TRBJ2-7; D may match TRBD1 or TRBD2 (5 bases each). This CDR3 comprises 14 residues. Per the germline V gene, CDR1 is LNHNV and CDR2 is YYDKDF (reference sequence). Trimming cost V 5 bases and J 4 bases, with 15 bases left between them. The CDR3 region has the DNA TGTGCCACCAGCCTTACGGGGCAGGTGTACGAGCAGTACTTC. Translating it yields CATSLTGQVYEQYF.

This clonotype was seen a few times. The V gene is TRBV20-1, the J gene TRBJ2-7; 8 nucleotides align to TRBD1. CDR1 is DFQATT and CDR2 is SNEGSKA in the germline V gene (reference sequence). V trimming: 1 base; J trimming: 3 bases; junction bases outside the gene matches: 8. The CDR3 is 15 amino acids. The CDR3 sequence is CSARALTGDIYEQYF. CDR3 nucleotide sequence: TGCAGTGCTAGAGCCCTGACAGGGGATATCTACGAGCAGTACTTC.